This T cell receptor beta chain came from a study of blood T cell repertoires in COVID-19. The wider study: Donors in the United States, Italy and Spain gave samples during acute or convalescent COVID-19. Nucleic acid was either cDNA or gDNA, and it came from T cells, B-cell-depleted T cells, or PBMCs.

As concerns this clone: Germline and junction disagree at one end, which may indicate a read error.

The CDR3 length is 18 residues. The germline CDR1 and CDR2 sequences are SSHAT and FNYEAQ (reference sequence). Authors' analysis steps: Nucleated cell counts were estimated from reference gene primer amplification. The table came from immunoSEQ multiplex PCR; TCRdb's copy has only in-frame clones and leaves some out. Clone size and V and J calls were adopted from that table, with D and trimming inferred from the DNA. The table lists roughly 46,000 clones, 70% to 90% of them singletons. Sequences were obtained from peripheral blood. V usage is TRBV7-7 and J usage is TRBJ2-6; 7 nucleotides agree with TRBD1. This receptor was taken from a human donor in a cohort sampled during active COVID-19. The donor label of this sample is uncertain. CDR3 region: CASSSTRTGLSGANVLTF. The CDR3 DNA sequence: TGTGCTAGCAGCTCTACGCGGACAGGACTGTCTGGGGCCAACGTCCTGACTTTC.